This is a list of T cell receptor beta chains from one sample in a study of naive and memory T cell subsets. In TCRdb, the UMI-ligation and nested PCR reads were re-called with MiXCR into one record per CDR3 protein. This sample has 150,000 or so distinct CDR3 sequences, with about 23% found just once. The material sequenced was naive CD4+ T cells from blood. These receptors all stem from a human donor in good health. Each CDR3 is given without its conserved first and last residue. The size entry is marked missing in some rows and otherwise reads once, few, many or a size class.

>TRBV12-3/TRBV12-4|14|TRBJ2-5|many
ASSLWASPYQETQY
>TRBV29-1|11|TRBJ2-3|few
SVHLKLADTQY
>TRBV6-5|12|TRBJ1-6|few
ASHKDRGNSPLH
>TRBV5-1|13|TRBJ2-1|-
ASSLTSGSPHEQF
>TRBV28|11|TRBJ1-2|-
ASSLVPPDGYT
>TRBV14|15|TRBJ2-1|-
ASSQVSGSGPYNEQF
>TRBV6-5|11|TRBJ2-2|-
ASRLTGIGELF
>TRBV7-6|14|TRBJ2-3|few
ASSLIAGASTDTQY
>TRBV7-3|13|TRBJ2-1|few
ASSLRGSSYNEQF
>TRBV5-1|17|TRBJ2-2|few
ASSLGTSGRFGDTGELF
>TRBV5-1|12|TRBJ2-1|-
ASSRPNVDNEQF
>TRBV6-8|17|TRBJ2-5|few
ASTPPRGPGTHYQETQY
>TRBV5-1|14|TRBJ2-1|-
ASSLTGTVSYNEQF
>TRBV29-1|10|TRBJ2-1|few
SVLAGYNEQF